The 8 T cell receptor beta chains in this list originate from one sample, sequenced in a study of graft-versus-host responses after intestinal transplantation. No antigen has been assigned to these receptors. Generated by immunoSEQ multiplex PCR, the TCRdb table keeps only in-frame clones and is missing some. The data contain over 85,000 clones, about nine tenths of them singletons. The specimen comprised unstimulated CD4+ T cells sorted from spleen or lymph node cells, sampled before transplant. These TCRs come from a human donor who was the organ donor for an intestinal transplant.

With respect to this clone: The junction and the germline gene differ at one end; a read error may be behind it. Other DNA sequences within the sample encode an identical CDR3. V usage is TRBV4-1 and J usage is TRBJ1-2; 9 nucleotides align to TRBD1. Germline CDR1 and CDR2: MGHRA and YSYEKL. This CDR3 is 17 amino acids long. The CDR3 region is CASSPRLSAGQGYGYTF. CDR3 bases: TGCGCCAGCAGCCCCCGGCTTTCTGCGGGACAGGGTTATGGCTACACCTTT.

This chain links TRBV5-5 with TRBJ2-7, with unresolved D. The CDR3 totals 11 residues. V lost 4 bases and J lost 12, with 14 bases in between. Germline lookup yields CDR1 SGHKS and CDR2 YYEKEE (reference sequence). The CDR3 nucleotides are TGTGCCAGCAGCGGCGGCAGCCGGCTGTACTTC. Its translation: CASSGGSRLYF.

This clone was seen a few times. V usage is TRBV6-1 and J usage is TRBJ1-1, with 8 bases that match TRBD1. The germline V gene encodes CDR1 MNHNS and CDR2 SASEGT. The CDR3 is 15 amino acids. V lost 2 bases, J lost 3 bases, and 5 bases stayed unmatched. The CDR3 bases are TGTGCCAGCAGTGAACAGGGGGCTGGGGACACTGAAGCTTTCTTT. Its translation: CASSEQGAGDTEAFF.

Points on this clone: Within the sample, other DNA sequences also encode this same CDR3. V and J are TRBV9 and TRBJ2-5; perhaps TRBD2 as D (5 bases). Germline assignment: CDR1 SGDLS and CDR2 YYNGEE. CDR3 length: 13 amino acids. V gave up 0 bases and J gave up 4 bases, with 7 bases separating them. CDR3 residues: CASSVDRGETQYF. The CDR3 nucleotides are TGTGCCAGCAGCGTAGACCGGGGAGAGACCCAGTACTTC.

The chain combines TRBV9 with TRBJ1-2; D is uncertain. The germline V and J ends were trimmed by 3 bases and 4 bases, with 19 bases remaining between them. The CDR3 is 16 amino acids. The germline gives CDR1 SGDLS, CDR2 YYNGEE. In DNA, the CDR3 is TGTGCCAGCAGCGAGAACCGGGGAACACTTACCTATGGCTACACCTTC. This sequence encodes CASSENRGTLTYGYTF.

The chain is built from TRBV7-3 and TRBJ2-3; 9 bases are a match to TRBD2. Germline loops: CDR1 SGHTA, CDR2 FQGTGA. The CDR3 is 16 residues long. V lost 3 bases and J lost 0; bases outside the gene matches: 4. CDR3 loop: CASSFSGGGSTDTQYF. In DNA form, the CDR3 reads TGTGCCAGCAGCTTTAGCGGGGGCGGAAGCACAGATACGCAGTATTTT.

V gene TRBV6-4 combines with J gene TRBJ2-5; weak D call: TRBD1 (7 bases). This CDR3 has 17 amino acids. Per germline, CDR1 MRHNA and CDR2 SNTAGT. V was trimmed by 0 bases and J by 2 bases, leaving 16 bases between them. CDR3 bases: TGTGCCAGCAGTGACTCTGCGGGGACAGACCTTCAAGAGACCCAGTACTTC. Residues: CASSDSAGTDLQETQYF.

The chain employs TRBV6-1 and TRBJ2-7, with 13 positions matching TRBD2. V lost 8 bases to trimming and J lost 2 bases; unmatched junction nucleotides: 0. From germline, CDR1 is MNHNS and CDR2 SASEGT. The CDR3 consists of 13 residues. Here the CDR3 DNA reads TGTGCCAGCGGACTAGCGGGGGCCTACGAGCAGTACTTC. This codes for CASGLAGAYEQYF.